Shown below are 17 T cell receptor beta chains from a single sample sequenced in a study of cytomegalovirus exposure and HLA in healthy donors. Assay used: immunoSEQ multiplex PCR; TCRdb lists only in-frame clones, some missing. The sample includes under 250,000 clones, more than 75% seen only once; the top ten take approximately 2.5%. Sequenced: PBMCs. The receptors were gathered from a man younger than 35 in good health and CMV-seronegative.

The chain is built from TRBV6-4 and TRBJ1-2, with 7 bases aligning to TRBD1. The CDR3 extends over 16 amino acids. Germline assignment: CDR1 MRHNA and CDR2 SNTAGT. Germline trimming cut 7 bases from V and 0 bases from J; bases unmatched to any gene: 11. The CDR3 reads CASKRSGGDSNYGYTF. The CDR3 DNA reads as TGTGCCAGCAAAAGGTCAGGGGGAGACTCTAACTATGGCTACACCTTC.

This clone occurred a few times. This chain uses TRBV27 with TRBJ1-6, with D possibly being TRBD1 (5 bases). The CDR3 runs to 11 residues. The V gene's germline CDR1 is MNHEY and CDR2 SMNVEV (reference sequence). The CDR3 protein is CATAANSPLHF. Written as DNA, the CDR3 is TGTGCGACAGCTGCGAATTCACCCCTCCACTTT.

CDR3 region: CASSPLSGGAADTQYF. In DNA, the CDR3 is TGCGCCAGCAGCCCCCTTAGCGGGGGGGCCGCAGATACGCAGTATTTT. The chain links TRBV4-1 to TRBJ2-3; 11 positions match TRBD2. The CDR3 is 16 amino acids. Germline V gene data show CDR1 as MGHRA and CDR2 as YSYEKL. Trimming took 4 bases from V and 4 from J; bases not matched to a gene: 7.

The rearrangement uses TRBV13 and TRBJ1-3; D is undetermined. The V gene lost 5 bases and the J gene lost 2 bases, with 7 bases spanning the gap. This CDR3 comprises 13 residues. The germline V gene encodes CDR1 PRHDT and CDR2 FYEKMQ (reference sequence). This CDR3 reads CASSRKPGNTIYF. The CDR3 DNA reads as TGTGCCAGCAGCCGTAAGCCTGGAAACACCATATATTTT.

CDR3 loop: CASSINTGELFF. CDR3 coding DNA: TGTGCCAGCAGTATAAACACCGGGGAGCTGTTTTTT. The V and J genes are TRBV27 and TRBJ2-2, with D unresolved. The CDR3 is made up of 12 amino acids. Germline values: CDR1 MNHEY, CDR2 SMNVEV (reference sequence). V was clipped by 5 bases and J by 2 bases, with 3 bases between them.

The chain is built from TRBV6-5 and TRBJ1-1, with 7 bases matching TRBD1. The CDR3 is 14 amino acids. The V segment lost 5 bases and the J segment 3 bases; nucleotides outside the gene matches: 6. Germline-derived CDR1 and CDR2 are MNHEY and SVGAGI. This CDR3 reads CASSKQGRDTEAFF. For the CDR3, the DNA is TGTGCCAGCAGTAAACAGGGGCGGGACACTGAAGCTTTCTTT.

V gene TRBV7-2 combines with J gene TRBJ2-3; possible D gene TRBD2, 6 bases. Germline CDR1 SGHTA, CDR2 FQGNSA. The CDR3 totals 16 residues. V was pared by 1 base and J by 3 bases, with 14 bases between. This CDR3 reads CASSLGLDLGTDTQYF. The CDR3 bases are TGTGCCAGCAGCTTAGGACTAGACCTGGGAACAGATACGCAGTATTTT. Full variable domain (rest looked up from reference TRBV7-2 and TRBJ2-3): GAGVSQSPSNKVTEKGKDVELRCDPISGHTALYWYRQSLGQGLEFLIYFQGNSAPDKSGLPSDRFSAERTGGSVSTLTIQRTQQEDSAVYLCASSLGLDLGTDTQYFGPGTRLTVL.

CDR3 nucleotide sequence: TGTGCCAGCAGCCCACAGGGGATGGTTGAGACCCAGTACTTC. Its translation: CASSPQGMVETQYF. The rearrangement joins TRBV11-3 to TRBJ2-5, with 7 nucleotides matching TRBD1. V shed 5 bases and J 5 bases; nucleotides not matched to a gene: 8. The CDR3 spans 14 residues. Germline V gene data show CDR1 as SGHNT and CDR2 as YENEEA.

The chain joins TRBV5-6 to TRBJ1-3, with 10 bases fitting TRBD1. Germline lookup yields CDR1 SGHDT and CDR2 YYEEEE. V dropped 0 bases and J dropped 0; count of bases not matched to a gene: 3. The CDR3 runs to 17 residues. The CDR3 DNA follows: TGTGCCAGCAGCTTGGGGGACAGGGGATTCTCTGGAAACACCATATATTTT. Residues: CASSLGDRGFSGNTIYF.

This clone was counted a single time. The chain has TRBV7-3 and TRBJ1-1, with D unresolved. With 5 bases removed from V and 8 bases from J, the gap between germline ends came to 15 bases. From germline, CDR1 is SGHTA and CDR2 FQGTGA. This CDR3 comprises 13 residues. The CDR3 DNA reads TGTGCCAGCAGCCGCGGGCAAACCGAGGAAGCTTTCTTT. Translating it yields CASSRGQTEEAFF.

The rearrangement uses TRBV7-2 and TRBJ1-5; D may be TRBD1 (5 bases). V lost 6 bases, J lost 4 bases, and 10 bases lay in between. This CDR3 region has 13 residues. CDR1 SGHTA and CDR2 FQGNSA come from the germline V gene. This CDR3 is CASSLRVNQPQHF. DNA of the CDR3: TGTGCCAGCAGTCTCAGGGTTAATCAGCCCCAGCATTTT. Full variable domain (missing parts from reference TRBV7-2 and TRBJ1-5): GAGVSQSPSNKVTEKGKDVELRCDPISGHTALYWYRQSLGQGLEFLIYFQGNSAPDKSGLPSDRFSAERTGGSVSTLTIQRTQQEDSAVYLCASSLRVNQPQHFGDGTRLSIL.

The gene calls are TRBV4-1 and TRBJ2-3; TRBD1 matches 9 bases. The germline V gene encodes CDR1 MGHRA and CDR2 YSYEKL. J lost 3 bases, V lost 3 bases, and 4 bases had no gene match. This CDR3 spans 15 amino acids. The CDR3: CASSQRDRVTDTQYF. The CDR3 DNA reads TGCGCCAGCAGCCAGCGGGACAGGGTAACAGATACGCAGTATTTT.

This clone was seen a few times. The V gene is TRBV7-9, the J gene TRBJ2-2; TRBD1 agrees at 8 bases. V gave up 5 bases and J gave up 4 bases; unmatched junction bases: 6. The CDR3 has 15 residues. Germline values: CDR1 SEHNR, CDR2 FQNEAQ (reference sequence). The CDR3 DNA reads as TGTGCCAGCAGCCCGCAGGGGGCGGTCACCGGGGAGCTGTTTTTT. It is translated as CASSPQGAVTGELFF.

The chain employs TRBV29-1 and TRBJ1-3, with TRBD1 matching 8 bases. J gave up 4 bases and V 5 bases, and 7 bases lay outside the gene matches. There are 14 residues in the CDR3. Germline loops: CDR1 SQVTM, CDR2 ANQGSEA. CDR3 DNA sequence: TGCAGCGTTACGCAGGGGGCGTACGGAAACACCATATATTTT. Protein: CSVTQGAYGNTIYF. The variable domain in full, completed from reference TRBV29-1 and TRBJ1-3, reads SAVISQKPSRDICQRGTSLTIQCQVDSQVTMMFWYRQQPGQSLTLIATANQGSEATYESGFVIDKFPISRPNLTFSTLTVSNMSPEDSSIYLCSVTQGAYGNTIYFGEGSWLTVV.

The chain employs TRBV30 and TRBJ2-2; 8 bases are shared with TRBD2. This CDR3 is built from 15 residues. Germline loops: CDR1 GTSNPN, CDR2 SVGIG (reference sequence). CDR3 sequence: CARGAGGSNTGELFF. CDR3 DNA: TGTGCAAGAGGGGCGGGAGGATCGAACACCGGGGAGCTGTTTTTT.

V is TRBV29-1 and J is TRBJ2-7; D possibly corresponds to TRBD1 (6 bases). This CDR3 has 13 residues. Germline V CDR1 and CDR2: SQVTM, ANQGSEA. V dropped 5 bases and J dropped 2 bases, with 13 bases sitting between them. The CDR3 spells CSVLDRRAYEQYF. The CDR3 nucleotides read TGCAGCGTTTTAGACAGGCGGGCCTACGAGCAGTACTTC.

The chain couples TRBV5-1 to TRBJ1-4, with 8 positions matching TRBD1. The CDR3 covers 15 residues. V shed 0 bases and J 5 bases; nucleotides not matched to a gene: 3. Germline values: CDR1 SGHRS, CDR2 YFSETQ. CDR3 in amino acids: CASSLGTGRNEKLFF. The DNA for the CDR3 is TGCGCCAGCAGCTTGGGGACAGGGCGGAATGAAAAACTGTTTTTT.